This TCR beta chain appears in the sequencing data of a study of T cells after yellow fever vaccination. Whole-study findings and limits: Clonotypes found in both CD4 and CD8 compartments made up a small share. The secondary response was weaker, and its peak arrived faster, on day 5 versus 15. Clones that expanded after primary vaccination mostly reappeared after the booster (just under 98% CD4, 70% to 90% CD8).

Germline CDR1 DFQATT, CDR2 SNEGSKA (reference sequence). V was shortened by 3 bases and J by 3 bases, with 3 bases between the two germline ends. The CDR3 loop spans 11 amino acids. This clonotype has at least ten counts. Its antigen remains unknown. A universal primer site and UMIs were added as TCR cDNA was made by 5'RACE template switching. Each CDR3 protein is one row after TCRdb ran MiXCR on the 5' RACE reads. Of over 110,000 distinct CDR3 sequences in the sample, roughly 8.2% were seen once. The J gene is TRBJ2-1, the V gene TRBV20-1, with D uncertain. This clonotype originated in a man aged 30 to 39 who received the YFV17D yellow fever vaccine. Material: CD4+ T cells sorted from PBMCs, obtained 5 days after the yellow fever booster vaccination. This CDR3 is CSARVYNEQFF. CDR3 DNA sequence: TGCAGTGCTAGGGTCTACAATGAGCAGTTCTTC.